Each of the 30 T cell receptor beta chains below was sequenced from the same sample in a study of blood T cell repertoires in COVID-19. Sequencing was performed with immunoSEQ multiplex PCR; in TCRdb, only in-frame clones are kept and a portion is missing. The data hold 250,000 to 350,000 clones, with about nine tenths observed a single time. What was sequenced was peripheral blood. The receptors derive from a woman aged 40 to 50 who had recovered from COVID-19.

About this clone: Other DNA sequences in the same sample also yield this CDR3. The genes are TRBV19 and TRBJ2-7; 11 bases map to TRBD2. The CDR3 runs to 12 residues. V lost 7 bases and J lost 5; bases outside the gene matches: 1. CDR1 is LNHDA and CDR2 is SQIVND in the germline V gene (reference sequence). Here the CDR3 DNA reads TGTGCCAGTACTAGCGGGAGGAACGAGCAGTACTTC. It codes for CASTSGRNEQYF.

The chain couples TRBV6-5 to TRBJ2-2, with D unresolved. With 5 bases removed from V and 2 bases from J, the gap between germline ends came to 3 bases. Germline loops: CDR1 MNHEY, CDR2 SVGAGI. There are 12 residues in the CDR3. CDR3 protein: CASSPNTGELFF. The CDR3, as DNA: TGTGCCAGCAGTCCTAACACCGGGGAGCTGTTTTTT.

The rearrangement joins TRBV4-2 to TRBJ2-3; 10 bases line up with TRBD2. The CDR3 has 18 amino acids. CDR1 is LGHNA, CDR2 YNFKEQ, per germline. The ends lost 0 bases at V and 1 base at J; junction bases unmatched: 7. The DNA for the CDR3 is TGTGCCAGCAGCCAAGATCCAGCGGGAGGGCCGGGCACAGATACGCAGTATTTT. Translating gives CASSQDPAGGPGTDTQYF.

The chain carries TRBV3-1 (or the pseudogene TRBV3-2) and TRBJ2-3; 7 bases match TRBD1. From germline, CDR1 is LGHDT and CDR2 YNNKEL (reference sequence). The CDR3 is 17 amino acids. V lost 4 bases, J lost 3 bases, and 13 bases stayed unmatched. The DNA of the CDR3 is TGTGCCAGCAGCCTTCACCGCCCGGGACAGACAACAGATACGCAGTATTTT. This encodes CASSLHRPGQTTDTQYF.

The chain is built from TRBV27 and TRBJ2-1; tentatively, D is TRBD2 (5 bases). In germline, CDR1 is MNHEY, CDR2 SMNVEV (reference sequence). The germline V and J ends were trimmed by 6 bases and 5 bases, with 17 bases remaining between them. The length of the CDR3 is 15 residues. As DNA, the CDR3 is TGTGCCAGCAGCGAGACTACGCTGGGGAACAATGAGCAGTTCTTC. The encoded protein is CASSETTLGNNEQFF.

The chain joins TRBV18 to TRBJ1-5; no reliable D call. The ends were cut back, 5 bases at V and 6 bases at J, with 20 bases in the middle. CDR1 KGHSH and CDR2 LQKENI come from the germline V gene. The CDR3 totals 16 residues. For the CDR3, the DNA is TGTGCCAGCTCAGCAACCAAAGGAGACGTGGGTCAGCCCCAGCATTTT. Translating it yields CASSATKGDVGQPQHF. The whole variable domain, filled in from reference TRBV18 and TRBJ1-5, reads NAGVMQNPRHLVRRRGQEARLRCSPMKGHSHVYWYRQLPEEGLKFMVYLQKENIIDESGMPKERFSAEFPKEGPSILRIQQVVRGDSAAYFCASSATKGDVGQPQHFGDGTRLSIL.

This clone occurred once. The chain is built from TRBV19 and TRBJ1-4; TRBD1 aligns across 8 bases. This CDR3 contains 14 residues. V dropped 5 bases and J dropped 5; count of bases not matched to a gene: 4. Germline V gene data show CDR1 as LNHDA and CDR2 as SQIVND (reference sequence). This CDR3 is CASSRDRQNEKLFF. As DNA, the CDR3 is TGTGCCAGTAGTCGGGACAGGCAGAATGAAAAACTGTTTTTT.

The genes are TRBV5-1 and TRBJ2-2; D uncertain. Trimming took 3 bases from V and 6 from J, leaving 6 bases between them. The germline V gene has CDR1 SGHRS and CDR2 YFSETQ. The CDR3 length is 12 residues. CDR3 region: CASSSVPGELFF. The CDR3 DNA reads TGCGCCAGCAGCTCAGTACCCGGGGAGCTGTTTTTT. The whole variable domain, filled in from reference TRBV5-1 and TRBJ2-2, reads KAGVTQTPRYLIKTRGQQVTLSCSPISGHRSVSWYQQTPGQGLQFLFEYFSETQRNKGNFPGRFSGRQFSNSRSEMNVSTLELGDSALYLCASSSVPGELFFGEGSRLTVL.

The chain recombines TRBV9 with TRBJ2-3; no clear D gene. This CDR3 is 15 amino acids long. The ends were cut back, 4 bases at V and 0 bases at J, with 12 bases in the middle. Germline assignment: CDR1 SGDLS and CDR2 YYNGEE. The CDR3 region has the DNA TGTGCCAGCAGCCGACCAGGAACGAGCACAGATACGCAGTATTTT. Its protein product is CASSRPGTSTDTQYF.

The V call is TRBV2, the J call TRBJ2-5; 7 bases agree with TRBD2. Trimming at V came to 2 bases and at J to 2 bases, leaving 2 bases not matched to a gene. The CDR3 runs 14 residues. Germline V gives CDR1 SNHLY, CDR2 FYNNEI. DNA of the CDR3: TGTGCCAGCAGTGAATTGGGGGGGCAAGAGACCCAGTACTTC. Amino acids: CASSELGGQETQYF.

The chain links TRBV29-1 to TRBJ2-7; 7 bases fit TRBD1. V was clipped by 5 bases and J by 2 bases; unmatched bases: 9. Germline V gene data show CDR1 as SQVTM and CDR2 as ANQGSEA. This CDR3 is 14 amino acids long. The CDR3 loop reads CSVTRDSETYEQYF. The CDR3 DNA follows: TGCAGCGTTACCCGGGACAGCGAGACCTACGAGCAGTACTTC.

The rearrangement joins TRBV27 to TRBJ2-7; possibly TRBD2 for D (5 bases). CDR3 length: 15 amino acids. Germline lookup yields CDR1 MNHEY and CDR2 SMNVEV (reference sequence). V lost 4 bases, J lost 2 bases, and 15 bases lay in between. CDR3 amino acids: CASSSTAAVPYEQYF. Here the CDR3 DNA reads TGTGCCAGCAGTTCCACAGCGGCAGTCCCCTACGAGCAGTACTTC.

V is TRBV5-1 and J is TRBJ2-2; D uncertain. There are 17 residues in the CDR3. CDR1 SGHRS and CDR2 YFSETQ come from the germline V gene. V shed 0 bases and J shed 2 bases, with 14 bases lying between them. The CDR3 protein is CASSLEYLAVNTGELFF. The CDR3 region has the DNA TGCGCCAGCAGCTTGGAATATCTGGCAGTTAACACCGGGGAGCTGTTTTTT.

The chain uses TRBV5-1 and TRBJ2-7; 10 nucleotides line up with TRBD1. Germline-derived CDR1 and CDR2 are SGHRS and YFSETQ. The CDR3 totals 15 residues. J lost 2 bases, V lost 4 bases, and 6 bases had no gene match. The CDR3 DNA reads TGCGCCAGCAGCCCCAGGACAGGGGGTCCCTACGAGCAGTACTTC. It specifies CASSPRTGGPYEQYF.

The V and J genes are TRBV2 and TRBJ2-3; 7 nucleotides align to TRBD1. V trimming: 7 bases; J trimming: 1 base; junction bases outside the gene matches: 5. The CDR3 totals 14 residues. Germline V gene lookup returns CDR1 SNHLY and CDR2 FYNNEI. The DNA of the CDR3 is TGTGCCAGCACGCGACAGGGCGGCACAGATACGCAGTATTTT. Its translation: CASTRQGGTDTQYF. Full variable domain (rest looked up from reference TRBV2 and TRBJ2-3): EPEVTQTPSHQVTQMGQEVILRCVPISNHLYFYWYRQILGQKVEFLVSFYNNEISEKSEIFDDQFSVERPDGSNFTLKIRSTKLEDSAMYFCASTRQGGTDTQYFGPGTRLTVL.

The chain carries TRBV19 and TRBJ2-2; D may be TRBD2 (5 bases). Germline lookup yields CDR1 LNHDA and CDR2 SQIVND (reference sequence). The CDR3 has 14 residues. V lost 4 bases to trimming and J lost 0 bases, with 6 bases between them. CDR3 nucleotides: TGTGCCAGTAGTAGCGGGTCGAACACCGGGGAGCTGTTTTTT. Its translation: CASSSGSNTGELFF.

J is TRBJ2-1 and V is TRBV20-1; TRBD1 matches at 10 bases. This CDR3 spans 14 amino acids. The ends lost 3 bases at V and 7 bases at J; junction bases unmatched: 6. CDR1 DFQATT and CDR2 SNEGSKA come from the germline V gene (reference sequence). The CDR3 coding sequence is TGCAGTGCTAGTTGGGGACAGGGGATAAATGAGCAGTTCTTC. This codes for CSASWGQGINEQFF.

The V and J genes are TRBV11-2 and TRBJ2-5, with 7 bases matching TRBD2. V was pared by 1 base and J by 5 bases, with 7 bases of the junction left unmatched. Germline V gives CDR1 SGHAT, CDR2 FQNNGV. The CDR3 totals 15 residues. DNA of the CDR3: TGTGCCAGCAGCTTAGTAGCGGGTGGGGTGGAGACCCAGTACTTC. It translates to CASSLVAGGVETQYF. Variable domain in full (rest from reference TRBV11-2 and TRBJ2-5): EAGVAQSPRYKIIEKRQSVAFWCNPISGHATLYWYQQILGQGPKLLIQFQNNGVVDDSQLPKDRFSAERLKGVDSTLKIQPAKLEDSAVYLCASSLVAGGVETQYFGPGTRLLVL.

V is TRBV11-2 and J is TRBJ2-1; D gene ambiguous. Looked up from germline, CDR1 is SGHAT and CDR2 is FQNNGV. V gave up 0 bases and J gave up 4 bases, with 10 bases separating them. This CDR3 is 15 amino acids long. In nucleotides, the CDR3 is TGTGCCAGCAGCTTAGATCAGGCTGGTTACAATGAGCAGTTCTTC. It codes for CASSLDQAGYNEQFF.

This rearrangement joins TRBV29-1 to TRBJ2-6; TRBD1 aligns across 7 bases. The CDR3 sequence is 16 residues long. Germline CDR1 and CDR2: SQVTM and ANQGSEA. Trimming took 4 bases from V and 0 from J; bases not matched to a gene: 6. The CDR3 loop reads CSVGGTAHSGANVLTF. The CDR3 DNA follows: TGCAGCGTTGGGGGGACAGCCCACTCTGGGGCCAACGTCCTGACTTTC.

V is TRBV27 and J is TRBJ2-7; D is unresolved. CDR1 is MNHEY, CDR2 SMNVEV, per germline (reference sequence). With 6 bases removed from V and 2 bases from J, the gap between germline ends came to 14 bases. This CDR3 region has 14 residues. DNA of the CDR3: TGTGCCAGCAGCCCACTGCCTCGCCCCTACGAGCAGTACTTC. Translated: CASSPLPRPYEQYF.

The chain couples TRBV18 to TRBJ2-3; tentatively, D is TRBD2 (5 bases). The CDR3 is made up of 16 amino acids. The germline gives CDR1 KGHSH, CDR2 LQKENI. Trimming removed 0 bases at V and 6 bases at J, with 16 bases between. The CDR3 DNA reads TGTGCCAGCTCACCACCTGCAAGCGGAGCCCCGGATACGCAGTATTTT. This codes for CASSPPASGAPDTQYF.

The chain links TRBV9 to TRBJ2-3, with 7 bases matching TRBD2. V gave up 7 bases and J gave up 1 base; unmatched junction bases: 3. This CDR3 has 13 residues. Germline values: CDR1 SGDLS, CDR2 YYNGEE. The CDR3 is CASGRGGTDTQYF. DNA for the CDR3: TGTGCCAGCGGCCGGGGGGGCACAGATACGCAGTATTTT.

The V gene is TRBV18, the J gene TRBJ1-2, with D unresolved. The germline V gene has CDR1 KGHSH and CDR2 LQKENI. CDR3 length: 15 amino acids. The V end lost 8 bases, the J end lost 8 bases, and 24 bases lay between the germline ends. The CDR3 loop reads CASQTTQTTGSGYTF. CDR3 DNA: TGTGCCAGCCAGACCACCCAGACGACTGGGTCGGGCTACACCTTC.

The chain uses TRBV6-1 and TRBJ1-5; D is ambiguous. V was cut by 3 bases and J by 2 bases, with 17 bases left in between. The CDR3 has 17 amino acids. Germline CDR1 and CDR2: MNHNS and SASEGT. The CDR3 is CASSDLSPGEGNQPQHF. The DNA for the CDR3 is TGTGCCAGCAGTGATTTATCCCCCGGGGAGGGCAATCAGCCCCAGCATTTT.

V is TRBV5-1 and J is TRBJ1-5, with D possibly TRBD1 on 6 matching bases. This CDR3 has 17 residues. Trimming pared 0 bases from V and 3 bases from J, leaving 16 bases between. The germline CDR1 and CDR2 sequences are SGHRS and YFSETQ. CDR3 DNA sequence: TGCGCCAGCAGCTTGGGGGGACAACAGGGACCCAATCAGCCCCAGCATTTT. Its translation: CASSLGGQQGPNQPQHF. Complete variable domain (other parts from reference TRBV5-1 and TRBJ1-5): KAGVTQTPRYLIKTRGQQVTLSCSPISGHRSVSWYQQTPGQGLQFLFEYFSETQRNKGNFPGRFSGRQFSNSRSEMNVSTLELGDSALYLCASSLGGQQGPNQPQHFGDGTRLSIL.

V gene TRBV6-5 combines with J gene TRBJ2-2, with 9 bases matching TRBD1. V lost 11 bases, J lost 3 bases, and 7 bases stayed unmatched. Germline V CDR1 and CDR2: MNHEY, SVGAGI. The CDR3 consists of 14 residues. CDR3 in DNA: TGTGCCGGGCAGGGACAGGGACACACCGGGGAGCTGTTTTTT. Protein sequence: CAGQGQGHTGELFF.

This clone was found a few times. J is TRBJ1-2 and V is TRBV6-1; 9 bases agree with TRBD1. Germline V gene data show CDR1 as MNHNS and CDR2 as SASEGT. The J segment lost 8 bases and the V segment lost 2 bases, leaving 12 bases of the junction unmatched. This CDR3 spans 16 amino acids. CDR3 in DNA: TGTGCCAGCAGTGAACCTCGGGACAGGGCCTATGGGGGCTACACCTTC. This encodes CASSEPRDRAYGGYTF.

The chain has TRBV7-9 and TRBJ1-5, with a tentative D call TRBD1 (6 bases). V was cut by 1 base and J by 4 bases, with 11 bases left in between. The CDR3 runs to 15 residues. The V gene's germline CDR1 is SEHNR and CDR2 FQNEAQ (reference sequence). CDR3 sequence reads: CASSLDGQPNQPQHF. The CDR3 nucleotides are TGTGCCAGCAGCTTAGATGGACAGCCTAATCAGCCCCAGCATTTT. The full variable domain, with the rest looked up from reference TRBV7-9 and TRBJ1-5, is DTGVSQNPRHKITKRGQNVTFRCDPISEHNRLYWYRQTLGQGPEFLTYFQNEAQLEKSRLLSDRFSAERPKGSFSTLEIQRTEQGDSAMYLCASSLDGQPNQPQHFGDGTRLSIL.

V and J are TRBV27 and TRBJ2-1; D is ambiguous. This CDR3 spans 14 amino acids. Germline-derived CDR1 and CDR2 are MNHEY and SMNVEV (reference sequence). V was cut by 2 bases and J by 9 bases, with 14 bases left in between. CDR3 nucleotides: TGTGCCAGCAGTTTACGCGACACGGATCGTGAGCAGTTCTTC. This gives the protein CASSLRDTDREQFF.